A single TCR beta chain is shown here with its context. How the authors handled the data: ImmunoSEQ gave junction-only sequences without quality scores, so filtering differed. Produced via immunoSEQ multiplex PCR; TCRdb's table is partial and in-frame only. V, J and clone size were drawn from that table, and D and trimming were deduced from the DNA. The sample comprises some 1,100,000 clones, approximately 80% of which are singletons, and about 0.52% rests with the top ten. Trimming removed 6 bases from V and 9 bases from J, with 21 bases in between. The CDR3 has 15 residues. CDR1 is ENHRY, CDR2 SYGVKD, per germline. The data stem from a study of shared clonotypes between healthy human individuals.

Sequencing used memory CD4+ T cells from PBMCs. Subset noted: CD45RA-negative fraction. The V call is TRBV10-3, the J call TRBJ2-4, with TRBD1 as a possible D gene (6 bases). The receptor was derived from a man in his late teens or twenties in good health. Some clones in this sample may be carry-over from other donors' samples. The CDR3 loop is CAISPGERSRGIQYF. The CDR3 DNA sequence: TGTGCCATCAGCCCCGGGGAGCGGAGCAGGGGCATTCAGTACTTC.